Shown below are 3 T cell receptor beta chains from a single sample sequenced in a study of blood T cell repertoires in COVID-19. TCRdb's copy holds only in-frame clones and misses some; the assay was immunoSEQ multiplex PCR. The sample has roughly 250,000 clones, roughly 84% seen once. Sequencing was done on a sample of peripheral blood. The receptor source for this set is a woman aged 40 to 55 with active or convalescent COVID-19.

V is TRBV5-1 and J is TRBJ1-6; D remains ambiguous. Germline loops: CDR1 SGHRS, CDR2 YFSETQ. V lost 3 bases and J 0 bases, leaving 10 bases between the germline ends. The CDR3 has 16 amino acids. The CDR3 DNA reads as TGCGCCAGCAGCTCCACCGGGAGCTCCTATAATTCACCCCTCCACTTT. Its protein product is CASSSTGSSYNSPLHF. The full variable domain, completed using reference TRBV5-1 and TRBJ1-6, is KAGVTQTPRYLIKTRGQQVTLSCSPISGHRSVSWYQQTPGQGLQFLFEYFSETQRNKGNFPGRFSGRQFSNSRSEMNVSTLELGDSALYLCASSSTGSSYNSPLHFGNGTRLTVT.

The rearrangement uses TRBV5-6 and TRBJ2-5, with D perhaps matching TRBD2 (7 bases). Germline V lookup: CDR1 SGHDT, CDR2 YYEEEE. Between the trimmed V and J ends, which lost 4 bases and 2 bases, there was a span of 18 bases. The CDR3 length is 16 residues. CDR3 bases: TGTGCCAGCAGCCCCGCAAAGCGGGGACATCAAGAGACCCAGTACTTC. Its translation is CASSPAKRGHQETQYF.

This clone is medium-sized (0.01 to 0.1%). The V and J genes are TRBV9 and TRBJ1-6; D remains unclear. V dropped 0 bases and J dropped 0 bases, with 10 bases sitting between them. CDR1 is SGDLS and CDR2 is YYNGEE in the germline V gene. The CDR3 totals 17 residues. CDR3 in DNA: TGTGCCAGCAGCGTAGAAGCGGGGAGCTCCTATAATTCACCCCTCCACTTT. As protein: CASSVEAGSSYNSPLHF. Using reference TRBV9 and TRBJ1-6 for the parts outside the CDR3, the full variable domain is DSGVTQTPKHLITATGQRVTLRCSPRSGDLSVYWYQQSLDQGLQFLIQYYNGEERAKGNILERFSAQQFPDLHSELNLSSLELGDSALYFCASSVEAGSSYNSPLHFGNGTRLTVT.